This TCR beta chain was captured in a study of PD-1 blockade in classical Hodgkin lymphoma. Trimming cost V 4 bases and J 4 bases, with 15 bases left between them. The germline V gene encodes CDR1 SGHDT and CDR2 YYEEEE. This CDR3 comprises 14 residues. Here immunoSEQ multiplex PCR was the method, and the copy in TCRdb shows in-frame clones only, minus some. The sample holds about 20,000 clones, less than 75% seen once. This sample's time point: cycle 4 day 1 (C4D1), after six to seven weeks of nivolumab. All trial patients relapsed after autologous stem cell transplantation. Findings and limits, study-wide: Repertoires differed for reasons still undefined, possibly disease activity or prior therapy.

Notes on this clone: Antigen specificity is unknown.

The chain links TRBV5-6 to TRBJ2-7; tentatively, D is TRBD1 (6 bases). The sequences come from peripheral blood mononuclear cells (PBMCs), collected before the fourth cycle of nivolumab. This clonotype was obtained from a human donor with classical Hodgkin lymphoma. DNA of the CDR3: TGTGCCAGCAGCCGATCCGGGACAAGTTACGAGCAGTACTTC. Protein sequence: CASSRSGTSYEQYF.